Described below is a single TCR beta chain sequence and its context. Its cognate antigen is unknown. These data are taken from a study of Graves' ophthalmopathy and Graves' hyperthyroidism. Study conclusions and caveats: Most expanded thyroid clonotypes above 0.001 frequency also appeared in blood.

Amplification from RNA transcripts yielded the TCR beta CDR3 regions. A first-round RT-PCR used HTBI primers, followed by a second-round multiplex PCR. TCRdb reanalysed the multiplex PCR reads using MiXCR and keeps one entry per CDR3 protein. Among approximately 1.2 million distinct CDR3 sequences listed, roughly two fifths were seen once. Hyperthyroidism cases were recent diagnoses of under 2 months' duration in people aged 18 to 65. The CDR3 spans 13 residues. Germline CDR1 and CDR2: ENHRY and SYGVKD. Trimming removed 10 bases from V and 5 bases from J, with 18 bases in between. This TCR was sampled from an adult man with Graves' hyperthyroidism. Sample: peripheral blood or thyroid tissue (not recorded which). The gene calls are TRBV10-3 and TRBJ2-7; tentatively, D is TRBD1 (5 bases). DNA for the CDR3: TGTGCCAGCAGCTTCCTTTGCAGGGACGAGCAGTACTTC. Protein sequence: CASSFLCRDEQYF.